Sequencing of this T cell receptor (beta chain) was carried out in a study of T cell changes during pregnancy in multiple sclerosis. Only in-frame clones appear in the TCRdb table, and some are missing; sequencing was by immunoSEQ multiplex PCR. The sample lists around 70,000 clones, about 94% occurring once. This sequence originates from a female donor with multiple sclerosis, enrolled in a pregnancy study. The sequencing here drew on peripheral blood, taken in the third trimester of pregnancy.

The CDR3 DNA reads as TGTGCCAGCAGCTTAGCGCAGAGCATGGGAGATTTAGGGTTTTATGGCTACACCTTC. Translated, it gives CASSLAQSMGDLGFYGYTF. V and J are TRBV7-6 and TRBJ1-2; unclear D gene. Looked up from germline, CDR1 is SGHVS and CDR2 is FNYEAQ. V was pared by 0 bases and J by 5 bases, with 25 bases between. This CDR3 region has 19 residues.